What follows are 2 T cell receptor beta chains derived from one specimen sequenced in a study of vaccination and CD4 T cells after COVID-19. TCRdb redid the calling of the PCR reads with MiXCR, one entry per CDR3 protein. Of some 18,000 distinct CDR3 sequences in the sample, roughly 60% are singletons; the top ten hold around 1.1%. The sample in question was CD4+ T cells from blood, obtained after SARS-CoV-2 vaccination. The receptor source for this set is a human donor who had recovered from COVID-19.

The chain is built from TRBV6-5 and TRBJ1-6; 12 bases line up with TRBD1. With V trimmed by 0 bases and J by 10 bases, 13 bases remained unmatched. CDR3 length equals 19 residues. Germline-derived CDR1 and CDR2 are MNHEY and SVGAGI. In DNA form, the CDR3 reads TGTGCCAGCAGTTACTCGTTTAATTGGGGGGACAGGGGGCGATCACCCCTCCACTTT. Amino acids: CASSYSFNWGDRGRSPLHF.

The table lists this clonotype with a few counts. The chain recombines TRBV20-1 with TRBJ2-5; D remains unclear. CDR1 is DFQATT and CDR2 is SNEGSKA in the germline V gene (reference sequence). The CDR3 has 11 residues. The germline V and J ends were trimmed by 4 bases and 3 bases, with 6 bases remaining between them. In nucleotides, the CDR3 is TGCAGTGCTACCCCTAAAGAGACCCAGTACTTC. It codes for CSATPKETQYF.